The TCR beta chain described here comes from a study of T cells and copy number aberrations in small-cell lung cancer. Produced via immunoSEQ multiplex PCR; TCRdb's table is partial and in-frame only. The sample has 7,000 or so clones, about four fifths seen once. This clone was recorded a few times. CDR1 SGHRS and CDR2 YFSETQ come from the germline V gene. Trimming took off 2 bases at V and 0 bases at J, with 15 bases between the two ends. This CDR3 is built from 18 residues. Material for sequencing was normal tissue next to the tumor. The receptor's source is a woman aged 45-65 years with small cell lung cancer. The J gene is TRBJ2-6, the V gene TRBV5-1; D gene uncertain. The CDR3 nucleotides read TGCGCCAGCAGCTTCTTTGGGATGGCCGGCTCTGGGGCCAACGTCCTGACTTTC. It codes for CASSFFGMAGSGANVLTF.